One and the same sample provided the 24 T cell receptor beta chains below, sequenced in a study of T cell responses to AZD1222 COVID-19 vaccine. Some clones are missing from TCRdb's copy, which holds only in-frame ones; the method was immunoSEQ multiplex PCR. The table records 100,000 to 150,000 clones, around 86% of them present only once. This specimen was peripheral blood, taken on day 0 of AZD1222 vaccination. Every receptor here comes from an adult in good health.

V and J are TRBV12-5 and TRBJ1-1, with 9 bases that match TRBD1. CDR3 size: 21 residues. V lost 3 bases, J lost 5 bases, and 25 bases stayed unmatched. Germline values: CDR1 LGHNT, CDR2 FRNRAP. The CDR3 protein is CASGFMLAARDRVWSGTEAFF. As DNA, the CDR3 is TGTGCTAGTGGTTTTATGCTCGCGGCCCGGGACAGGGTATGGTCTGGTACTGAAGCTTTCTTT.

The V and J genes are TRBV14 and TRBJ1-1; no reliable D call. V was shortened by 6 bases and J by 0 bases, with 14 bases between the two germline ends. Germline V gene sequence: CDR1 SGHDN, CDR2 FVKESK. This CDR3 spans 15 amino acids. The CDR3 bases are TGTGCCAGCAGGGCGATCATGGGTATGAACACTGAAGCTTTCTTT. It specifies CASRAIMGMNTEAFF. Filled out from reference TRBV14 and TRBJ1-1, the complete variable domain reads EAGVTQFPSHSVIEKGQTVTLRCDPISGHDNLYWYRRVMGKEIKFLLHFVKESKQDESGMPNNRFLAERTGGTYSTLKVQPAELEDSGVYFCASRAIMGMNTEAFFGQGTRLTVV.

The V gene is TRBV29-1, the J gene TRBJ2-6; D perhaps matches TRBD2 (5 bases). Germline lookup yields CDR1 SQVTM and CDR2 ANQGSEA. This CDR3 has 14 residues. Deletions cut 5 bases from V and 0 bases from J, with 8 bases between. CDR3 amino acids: CSVTGNSGANVLTF. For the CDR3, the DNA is TGCAGCGTTACCGGGAACTCTGGGGCCAACGTCCTGACTTTC. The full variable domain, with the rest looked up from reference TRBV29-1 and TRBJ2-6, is SAVISQKPSRDICQRGTSLTIQCQVDSQVTMMFWYRQQPGQSLTLIATANQGSEATYESGFVIDKFPISRPNLTFSTLTVSNMSPEDSSIYLCSVTGNSGANVLTFGAGSRLTVL.

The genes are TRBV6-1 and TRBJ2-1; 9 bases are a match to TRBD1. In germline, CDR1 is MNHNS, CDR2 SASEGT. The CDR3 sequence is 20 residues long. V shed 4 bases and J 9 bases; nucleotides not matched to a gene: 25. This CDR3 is CASSGDHNDKGQGKFTEQFF. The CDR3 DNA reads TGTGCCAGCAGTGGGGACCACAACGATAAGGGACAGGGCAAATTTACTGAGCAGTTCTTC.

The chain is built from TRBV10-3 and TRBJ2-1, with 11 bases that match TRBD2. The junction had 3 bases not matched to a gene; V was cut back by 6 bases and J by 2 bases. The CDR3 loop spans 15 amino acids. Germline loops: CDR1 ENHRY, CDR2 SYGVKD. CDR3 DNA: TGTGCCATCAGAAATAGCGGGGGGGCCTACAATGAGCAGTTCTTC. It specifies CAIRNSGGAYNEQFF.

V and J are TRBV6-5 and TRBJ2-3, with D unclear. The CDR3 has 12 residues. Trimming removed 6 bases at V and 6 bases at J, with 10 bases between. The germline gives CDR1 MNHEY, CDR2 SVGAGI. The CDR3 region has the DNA TGTGCCAGCAGCCCGAACGGGGATACGCAGTATTTT. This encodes CASSPNGDTQYF.

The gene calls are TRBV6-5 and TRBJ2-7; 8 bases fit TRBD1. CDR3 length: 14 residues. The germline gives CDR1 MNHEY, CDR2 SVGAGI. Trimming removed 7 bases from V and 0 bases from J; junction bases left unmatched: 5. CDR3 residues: CASTRQGTSYEQYF. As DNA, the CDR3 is TGTGCCAGCACTCGACAGGGGACCTCCTACGAGCAGTACTTC.

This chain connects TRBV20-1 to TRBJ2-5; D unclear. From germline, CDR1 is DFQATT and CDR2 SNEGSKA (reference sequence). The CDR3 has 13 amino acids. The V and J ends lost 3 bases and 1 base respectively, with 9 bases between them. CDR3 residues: CSASQGVQETQYF. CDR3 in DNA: TGCAGTGCTAGTCAAGGAGTCCAAGAGACCCAGTACTTC.

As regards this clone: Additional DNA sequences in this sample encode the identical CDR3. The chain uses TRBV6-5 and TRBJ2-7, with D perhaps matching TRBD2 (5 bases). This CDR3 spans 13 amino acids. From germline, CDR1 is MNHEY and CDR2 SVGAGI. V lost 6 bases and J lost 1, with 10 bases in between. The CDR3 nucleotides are TGTGCCAGCAGCCCCACTAGTTCCTACGAGCAGTACTTC. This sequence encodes CASSPTSSYEQYF.

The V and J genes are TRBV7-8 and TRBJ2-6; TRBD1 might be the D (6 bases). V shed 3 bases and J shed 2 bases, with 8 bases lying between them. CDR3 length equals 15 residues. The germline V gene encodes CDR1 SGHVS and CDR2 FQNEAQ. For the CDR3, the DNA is TGTGCCAGCAGCTTGTACAGGGCTGGGGCCAACGTCCTGACTTTC. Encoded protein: CASSLYRAGANVLTF.

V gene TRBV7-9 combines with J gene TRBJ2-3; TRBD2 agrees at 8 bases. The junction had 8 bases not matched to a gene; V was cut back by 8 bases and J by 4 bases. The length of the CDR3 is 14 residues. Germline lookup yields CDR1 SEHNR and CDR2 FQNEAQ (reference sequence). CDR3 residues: CASRGAGDADTQYF. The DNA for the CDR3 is TGTGCCAGCCGGGGAGCGGGGGACGCAGATACGCAGTATTTT.

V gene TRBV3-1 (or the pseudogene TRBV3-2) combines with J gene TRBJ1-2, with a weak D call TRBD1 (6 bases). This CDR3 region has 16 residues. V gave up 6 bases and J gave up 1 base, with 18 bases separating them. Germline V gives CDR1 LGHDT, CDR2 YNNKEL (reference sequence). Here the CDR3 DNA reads TGTGCCAGCAGTCCGATGGGGGGCGGAATTAACTATGGCTACACCTTC. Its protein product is CASSPMGGGINYGYTF.

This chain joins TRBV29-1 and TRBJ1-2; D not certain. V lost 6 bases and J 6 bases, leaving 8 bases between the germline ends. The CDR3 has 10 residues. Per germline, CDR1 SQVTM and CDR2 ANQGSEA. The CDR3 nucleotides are TGCAGCGTCTCGCAGAATGGCTACACCTTC. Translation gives CSVSQNGYTF.

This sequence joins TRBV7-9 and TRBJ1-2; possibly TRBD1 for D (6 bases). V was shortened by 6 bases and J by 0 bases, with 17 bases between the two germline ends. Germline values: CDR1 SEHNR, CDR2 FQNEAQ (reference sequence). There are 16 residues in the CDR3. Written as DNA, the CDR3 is TGTGCCAGCAGGCCGGGGGAACAGGGATCTAACTATGGCTACACCTTC. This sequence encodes CASRPGEQGSNYGYTF. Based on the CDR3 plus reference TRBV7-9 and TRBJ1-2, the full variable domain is DTGVSQNPRHKITKRGQNVTFRCDPISEHNRLYWYRQTLGQGPEFLTYFQNEAQLEKSRLLSDRFSAERPKGSFSTLEIQRTEQGDSAMYLCASRPGEQGSNYGYTFGSGTRLTVV.

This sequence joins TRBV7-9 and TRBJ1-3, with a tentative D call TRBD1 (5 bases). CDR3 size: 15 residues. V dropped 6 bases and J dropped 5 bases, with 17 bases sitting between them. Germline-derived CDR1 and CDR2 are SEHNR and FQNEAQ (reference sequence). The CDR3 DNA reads TGTGCCAGCAGAGGAGCCCAGACAGAGAGAAACACCATATATTTT. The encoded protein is CASRGAQTERNTIYF.

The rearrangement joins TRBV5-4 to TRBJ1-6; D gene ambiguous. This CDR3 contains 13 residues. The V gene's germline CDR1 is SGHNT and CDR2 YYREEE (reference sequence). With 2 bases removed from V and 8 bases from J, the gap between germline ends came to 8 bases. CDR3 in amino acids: CASSLDLYSPLHF. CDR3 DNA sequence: TGTGCCAGCAGCTTAGACCTTTATTCACCCCTCCACTTT.

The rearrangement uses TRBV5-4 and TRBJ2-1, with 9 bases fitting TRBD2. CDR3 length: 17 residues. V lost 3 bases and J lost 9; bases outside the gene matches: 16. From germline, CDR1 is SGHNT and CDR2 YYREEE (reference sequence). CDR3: CASSSGQSGGIDSEQFF. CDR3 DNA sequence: TGTGCCAGCAGCTCCGGCCAGAGCGGGGGGATAGATAGTGAGCAGTTCTTC. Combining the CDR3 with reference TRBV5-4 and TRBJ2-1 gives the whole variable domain ETGVTQSPTHLIKTRGQQVTLRCSSQSGHNTVSWYQQALGQGPQFIFQYYREEENGRGNFPPRFSGLQFPNYSSELNVNALELDDSALYLCASSSGQSGGIDSEQFFGPGTRLTVL.

The CDR3 coding sequence is TGTGCCAGCAGTTACTCGAGTTTGGCAAAACTGTTTTTT. Protein product: CASSYSSLAKLFF. The J gene is TRBJ1-4, the V gene TRBV6-6; no clear D gene. The CDR3 runs 13 residues. Looked up from germline, CDR1 is MNHNY and CDR2 is SVGAGI (reference sequence). The V gene lost 0 bases and the J gene lost 10 bases, with 9 bases spanning the gap.

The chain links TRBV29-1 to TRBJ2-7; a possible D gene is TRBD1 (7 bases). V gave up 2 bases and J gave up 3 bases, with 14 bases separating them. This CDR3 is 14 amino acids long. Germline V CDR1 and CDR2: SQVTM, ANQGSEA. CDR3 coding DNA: TGCAGCGTTGAATCGGAGGGGGCCAACTACGAGCAGTACTTC. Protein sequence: CSVESEGANYEQYF.

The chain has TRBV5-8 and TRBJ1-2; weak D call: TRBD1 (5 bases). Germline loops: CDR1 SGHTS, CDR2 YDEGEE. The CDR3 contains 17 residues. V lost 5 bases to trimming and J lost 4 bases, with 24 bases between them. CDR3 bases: TGTGCCAGCAGACTCCTTACCGGGACCGCCTTAAGCTATGGCTACACCTTC. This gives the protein CASRLLTGTALSYGYTF.

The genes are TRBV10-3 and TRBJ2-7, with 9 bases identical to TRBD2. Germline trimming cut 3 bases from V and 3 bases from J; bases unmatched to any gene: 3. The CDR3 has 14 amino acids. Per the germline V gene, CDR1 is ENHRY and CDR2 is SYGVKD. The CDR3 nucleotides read TGTGCCATCAGTGATGGCGGGGGGGGCTACGAGCAGTACTTC. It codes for CAISDGGGGYEQYF.

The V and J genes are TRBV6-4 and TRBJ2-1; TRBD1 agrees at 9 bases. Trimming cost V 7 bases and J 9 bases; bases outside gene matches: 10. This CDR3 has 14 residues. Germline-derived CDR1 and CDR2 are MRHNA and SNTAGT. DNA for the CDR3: TGTGCCAGCACGGGTGGAACAGGGGGCGGTGAGCAGTTCTTC. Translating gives CASTGGTGGGEQFF.

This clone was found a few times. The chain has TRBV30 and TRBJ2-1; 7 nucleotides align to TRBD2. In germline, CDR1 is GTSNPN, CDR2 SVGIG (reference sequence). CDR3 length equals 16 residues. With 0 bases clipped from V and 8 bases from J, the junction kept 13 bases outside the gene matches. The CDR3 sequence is CAWSVLRGYGGDEQFF. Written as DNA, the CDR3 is TGTGCCTGGAGTGTACTAAGGGGCTATGGGGGGGATGAGCAGTTCTTC. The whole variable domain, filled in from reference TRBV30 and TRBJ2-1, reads SQTIHQWPATLVQPVGSPLSLECTVEGTSNPNLYWYRQAAGRGLQLLFYSVGIGQISSEVPQNLSASRPQDRQFILSSKKLLLSDSGFYLCAWSVLRGYGGDEQFFGPGTRLTVL.

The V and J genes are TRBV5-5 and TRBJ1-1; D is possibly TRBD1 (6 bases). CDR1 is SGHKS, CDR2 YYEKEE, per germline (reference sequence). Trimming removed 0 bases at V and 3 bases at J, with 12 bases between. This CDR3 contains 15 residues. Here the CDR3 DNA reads TGTGCCAGCAGCTTGGTGGGGGCTCAGGACACTGAAGCTTTCTTT. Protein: CASSLVGAQDTEAFF.